This passage covers 18 T cell receptor beta chains from one sample sequenced in a study of T cell repertoires in cytomegalovirus infection. These receptors have no known antigen. A single record per CDR3 protein comes from TCRdb applying MiXCR to the reads. The sample includes approximately 340,000 distinct CDR3 sequences, roughly 28% of them seen just once. Here the sequenced sample was cultured PBMCs, taken from culture after CMV antigen stimulation. The source of these receptors is a human donor in good health (CMV status not recorded). Some clones in this sample may be carry-over from other donors' samples.

This clonotype was picked up a small number of times. V and J are TRBV28 and TRBJ2-5, with D possibly being TRBD1 or TRBD2 (5 bases each). The CDR3 consists of 14 residues. Per the germline V gene, CDR1 is MDHEN and CDR2 is SYDVKM. The germline V and J ends were trimmed by 4 bases and 4 bases, with 13 bases remaining between them. CDR3 loop: CASSSGRGRETQYF. DNA for the CDR3: TGTGCCAGCAGTTCGGGACGGGGACGAGAGACCCAGTACTTC. The full variable domain, its missing parts supplied by reference TRBV28 and TRBJ2-5, is DVKVTQSSRYLVKRTGEKVFLECVQDMDHENMFWYRQDPGLGLRLIYFSYDVKMKEKGDIPEGYSVSREKKERFSLILESASTNQTSMYLCASSSGRGRETQYFGPGTRLLVL.

This clonotype was observed a few times. The chain combines TRBV19 with TRBJ2-7, with D maybe TRBD2 (6 bases). CDR1 and CDR2 (germline): LNHDA, SQIVND (reference sequence). The CDR3 length is 13 residues. Trimming pared 6 bases from V and 3 bases from J, leaving 12 bases between. DNA for the CDR3: TGTGCCAGTAGAGGGACTCAAGACTACGAGCAGTACTTC. This sequence encodes CASRGTQDYEQYF.

CDR3 DNA: TGCAGCGTTGAAGATAGGCGGAGGGGGCAAGAGACCCAGTACTTC. The encoded protein is CSVEDRRRGQETQYF. The chain employs TRBV29-1 and TRBJ2-5; D is tentatively TRBD1 or TRBD2 (6 bases each). The CDR3 length is 15 residues. CDR1 and CDR2 (germline): SQVTM, ANQGSEA. With 0 bases removed from V and 2 bases from J, the gap between germline ends came to 13 bases.

The CDR3 sequence: CASSPGGQLGNTEAFF. In DNA form, the CDR3 reads TGCGCCAGCAGCCCAGGGGGCCAGCTAGGGAACACTGAAGCTTTCTTT. The rearrangement links TRBV10-2 to TRBJ1-1; 8 bases are a match to TRBD1. Germline trimming cut 6 bases from V and 1 base from J; bases unmatched to any gene: 10. This CDR3 comprises 16 residues. Germline CDR1 WSHSY, CDR2 SAAADI.

This clonotype has a count of ten or more. The chain employs TRBV12-3 or TRBV12-4 and TRBJ1-3; no clear D gene. CDR3 length: 15 amino acids. Trimming removed 7 bases at V and 0 bases at J, with 13 bases between. CDR3 bases: TGTGCCAGCACTGACACCGGAGCCTCTGGAAACACCATATATTTT. This codes for CASTDTGASGNTIYF.

This clonotype was detected only a few times. The V call is TRBV6-1, the J call TRBJ2-3, with 7 bases that match TRBD2. The V segment lost 0 bases and the J segment 9 bases; nucleotides outside the gene matches: 12. CDR3 length equals 16 residues. CDR1 and CDR2 from the germline V gene are MNHNS and SASEGT. In DNA form, the CDR3 reads TGTGCCAGCAGTGAAGCGCTCGGGAGGAAGGACTTGACGCAGTATTTT. It yields the protein CASSEALGRKDLTQYF.

In this sample, this clonotype turned up a few times. J is TRBJ2-1 and V is TRBV28; tentative D call: TRBD1 (6 bases). The V end was cut by 5 bases, the J end by 7 bases, with 12 bases between. Per the germline V gene, CDR1 is MDHEN and CDR2 is SYDVKM. The CDR3 has 13 amino acids. The CDR3 is CASSKYRVNEQFF. CDR3 in DNA: TGTGCCAGCAGTAAATACAGGGTGAATGAGCAGTTCTTC.

This clonotype was recorded a few times. The chain employs TRBV2 and TRBJ2-2, with D possibly being TRBD1 or TRBD2 (5 bases each). V was trimmed by 0 bases and J by 13 bases, leaving 18 bases between them. Germline CDR1 is SNHLY and CDR2 is FYNNEI. CDR3 size: 15 residues. The CDR3 is CASSEAGRGALALFF. The DNA of the CDR3 is TGTGCCAGCAGTGAAGCGGGGAGAGGGGCCCTGGCGCTGTTTTTT.

The chain recombines TRBV20-1 with TRBJ1-1; TRBD1 matches 10 bases. The germline V gene has CDR1 DFQATT and CDR2 SNEGSKA (reference sequence). Unmatched junction bases numbered 5, after V lost 4 bases and J lost 0 bases. The CDR3 has 15 residues. This CDR3 reads CSAIGQGGLNTEAFF. The CDR3 nucleotides read TGCAGTGCTATTGGACAGGGGGGCTTGAACACTGAAGCTTTCTTT.

This sequence joins TRBV4-1 and TRBJ2-2, with D perhaps TRBD2 (6 bases). From germline, CDR1 is MGHRA and CDR2 YSYEKL. The V gene lost 0 bases and the J gene lost 6 bases, with 23 bases spanning the gap. The CDR3 sequence is 19 residues long. CDR3 region: CASSQEPTVGGIRAGELFF. CDR3 DNA: TGCGCCAGCAGCCAAGAGCCCACAGTCGGAGGGATAAGGGCCGGGGAGCTGTTTTTT.

The chain has TRBV11-2 and TRBJ1-2; D is unclear. V gave up 2 bases and J gave up 6 bases, with 16 bases separating them. Germline loops: CDR1 SGHAT, CDR2 FQNNGV. The CDR3 extends over 15 amino acids. The CDR3 reads CASSLTLPVEDGYTF. The CDR3 nucleotides read TGTGCCAGCAGCTTAACACTGCCCGTGGAGGATGGCTACACCTTC.

In its sample, this clonotype was seen a few times. The chain couples TRBV7-8 to TRBJ1-6, with D perhaps matching TRBD1 (5 bases). The CDR3 covers 16 residues. Deletions cut 0 bases from V and 7 bases from J, with 13 bases between. From germline, CDR1 is SGHVS and CDR2 FQNEAQ. CDR3 region: CASSLAGGLPNSPLHF. CDR3 coding DNA: TGTGCCAGCAGCTTAGCGGGGGGTCTCCCAAATTCACCCCTCCACTTT.

V and J are TRBV27 and TRBJ1-6; D remains ambiguous. This CDR3 has 12 residues. Germline CDR1 MNHEY, CDR2 SMNVEV (reference sequence). Trimming pared 6 bases from V and 8 bases from J, leaving 8 bases between. In DNA, the CDR3 is TGTGCCAGCAGGATGTGGGATTCACCCCTCCACTTT. Amino acid sequence: CASRMWDSPLHF.

The chain has TRBV5-1 and TRBJ1-5; D is unresolved. Looked up from germline, CDR1 is SGHRS and CDR2 is YFSETQ. V gave up 0 bases and J gave up 5 bases, with 12 bases separating them. The CDR3 is 15 amino acids. The CDR3 bases are TGCGCCAGCAGCTTGGGTTCGGGTTGGGATCAGCCCCAGCATTTT. The encoded protein is CASSLGSGWDQPQHF. The full variable domain, rest sourced from reference TRBV5-1 and TRBJ1-5, is KAGVTQTPRYLIKTRGQQVTLSCSPISGHRSVSWYQQTPGQGLQFLFEYFSETQRNKGNFPGRFSGRQFSNSRSEMNVSTLELGDSALYLCASSLGSGWDQPQHFGDGTRLSIL.

CDR3 protein: CASSYSRGSNQPQHF. The DNA of the CDR3 is TGTGCCAGCAGTTACTCGAGGGGCAGCAATCAGCCCCAGCATTTT. J is TRBJ1-5 and V is TRBV6-6; TRBD1 might be the D (5 bases). V lost 0 bases and J lost 1, with 7 bases in between. CDR3 length: 15 amino acids. Germline CDR1 is MNHNY and CDR2 is SVGAGI (reference sequence).

This rearrangement joins TRBV5-6 to TRBJ1-6; maybe TRBD1 (5 bases). Germline V gene lookup returns CDR1 SGHDT and CDR2 YYEEEE. The V end was cut by 0 bases, the J end by 3 bases, with 7 bases between. This CDR3 has 15 amino acids. The CDR3 region has the DNA TGTGCCAGCAGCTTGGCAGGGTTCTATAATTCACCCCTCCACTTT. Its translation: CASSLAGFYNSPLHF.

The V call is TRBV27, the J call TRBJ1-2; D unclear. V lost 2 bases to trimming and J lost 5 bases, with 15 bases between them. CDR3 length equals 15 residues. Germline V gene sequence: CDR1 MNHEY, CDR2 SMNVEV (reference sequence). The CDR3 coding sequence is TGTGCCAGCAGTTTAAACGTCCGGGCCCCGTATGGCTACACCTTC. Amino acid sequence: CASSLNVRAPYGYTF.

About this clonotype itself: A much larger clone differs by one base, so this may be a read error. V and J are TRBV12-3 or TRBV12-4 and TRBJ2-5, with a tentative D call TRBD1 (6 bases). The CDR3 length is 13 residues. Trimming cost V 5 bases and J 2 bases, with 9 bases left between them. The CDR3 loop reads CASSHDRQETQYF. The DNA of the CDR3 is TGTGCCAGCAGTCACGACAGGCAAGAGACCCAGTACTTC.